This is a list of T cell receptor beta chains from one sample in a study of CXCR3-negative and CXCR3-positive naive CD8 T cells. TCRdb reanalyzed the 5' RACE reads and collapses them to one entry per CDR3 protein, without DNA. Reported are over 100,000 distinct CDR3 sequences; the ten largest clones contain about 0.44%. Sequencing was carried out using naive CXCR3- CD8+ T cells from blood. Receptors originate from a human donor in good health. Some clones in this sample may be carry-over from other donors' samples. Each CDR3 is given with its conserved first and last residue.

v_gene: TRBV28; j_gene: TRBJ2-1; CDR3aa: CASSHRALFDNEQFF
v_gene: TRBV29-1; j_gene: TRBJ1-2; CDR3aa: CSVVQGEYSDYGYTF
v_gene: TRBV7-2; j_gene: TRBJ2-5; CDR3aa: CASSPILTGSETQYF
v_gene: TRBV4-2; j_gene: TRBJ2-1; CDR3aa: CASSQDPSGYNEQFF
v_gene: TRBV4-2; j_gene: TRBJ1-1; CDR3aa: CASSQEGQIGTEAFF
v_gene: TRBV29-1; j_gene: TRBJ2-1; CDR3aa: CSAPGQHSYNEQFF
v_gene: TRBV6-2/TRBV6-3; j_gene: TRBJ2-1; CDR3aa: CASSYSTVRGIRDEQFF
v_gene: TRBV6-5; j_gene: TRBJ2-1; CDR3aa: CASSATSESSYNEQFF
v_gene: TRBV5-1; j_gene: TRBJ2-7; CDR3aa: CASSLGLAFEQYF
v_gene: TRBV6-4; j_gene: TRBJ2-6; CDR3aa: CASSDAVGGLGANVLTF
v_gene: TRBV12-3/TRBV12-4; j_gene: TRBJ2-6; CDR3aa: CASSFVPLSGSGANVLTF
v_gene: TRBV7-2; j_gene: TRBJ2-7; CDR3aa: CASSPSGSGASYEQYF
v_gene: TRBV19; j_gene: TRBJ1-1; CDR3aa: CASSYSQGAGTEAFF
v_gene: TRBV7-8; j_gene: TRBJ2-6; CDR3aa: CASSHRKGSGANVLTF
v_gene: TRBV7-9; j_gene: TRBJ2-7; CDR3aa: CASSLLDGIYEQYF
v_gene: TRBV13; j_gene: TRBJ1-2; CDR3aa: CASSFSGTDGYTF
v_gene: TRBV23-1; j_gene: TRBJ2-3; CDR3aa: CASSQSQKREGLFTDTQYF
v_gene: TRBV7-2; j_gene: TRBJ2-3; CDR3aa: CASSLWTGLAGGPADTQYF
v_gene: TRBV21-1; j_gene: TRBJ2-1; CDR3aa: CASQSQGLLSYNEQFF
v_gene: TRBV29-1; j_gene: TRBJ1-1; CDR3aa: CSVERGNRAVNTEAFF
v_gene: TRBV5-1; j_gene: TRBJ2-5; CDR3aa: CASSAGPQTQYF
v_gene: TRBV7-8; j_gene: TRBJ2-1; CDR3aa: CASSLPLLATRVDPYNEQFF
v_gene: TRBV11-2; j_gene: TRBJ2-2; CDR3aa: CASSIEGTRTGELFF
v_gene: TRBV7-9; j_gene: TRBJ1-5; CDR3aa: CASSQGVQPQHF
v_gene: TRBV25-1; j_gene: TRBJ2-5; CDR3aa: CASSEWGSSSETQYF
v_gene: TRBV29-1; j_gene: TRBJ2-1; CDR3aa: CSVGGQGRNEQFF
v_gene: TRBV20-1; j_gene: TRBJ1-2; CDR3aa: CSARQFTSDYGYTF
v_gene: TRBV5-6; j_gene: TRBJ2-7; CDR3aa: CASSYDRDSPYEQYF
v_gene: TRBV29-1; j_gene: TRBJ2-1; CDR3aa: CSVELTSYEQFF